This T cell receptor (beta chain) was documented in a study of blood T cell repertoires in COVID-19. Background on the study: The samples span acute and convalescent COVID-19 from the United States, Italy and Spain. PBMCs, B-cell-depleted T cells, or T cells provided the cDNA or gDNA that made up the material.

Original processing notes: By means of reference gene primer amplification, nucleated cell counts were estimated. TCRdb's table, derived via immunoSEQ multiplex PCR, lists solely in-frame clones and lacks some. V and J calls and clone size are as listed in that table; D and trimming were resolved from the DNA. The table shows fewer than 200,000 clones, with approximately 90% occurring only once. V shed 6 bases, J shed 2 bases, and the junction held 4 bases outside the gene matches. CDR1 and CDR2 (germline): MNHEY, SVGAGI. The length of the CDR3 is 14 residues. This sequence was found in a man aged 60-69 years with acute or convalescent COVID-19. The sequenced material came from peripheral blood. The genes are TRBV6-5 and TRBJ2-7; TRBD1 matches 10 bases. CDR3 DNA sequence: TGTGCCAGCAGCCGACAGGGGGCAGCCTACGAGCAGTACTTC. Its protein is CASSRQGAAYEQYF.